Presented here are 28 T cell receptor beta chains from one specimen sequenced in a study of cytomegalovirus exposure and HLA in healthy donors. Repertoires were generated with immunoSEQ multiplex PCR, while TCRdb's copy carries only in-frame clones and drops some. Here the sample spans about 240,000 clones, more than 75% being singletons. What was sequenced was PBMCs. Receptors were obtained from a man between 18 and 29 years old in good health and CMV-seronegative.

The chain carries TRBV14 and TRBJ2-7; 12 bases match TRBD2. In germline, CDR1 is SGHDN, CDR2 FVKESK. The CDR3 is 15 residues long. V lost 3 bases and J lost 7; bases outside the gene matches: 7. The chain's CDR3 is CASSQRLAGVGEQYF. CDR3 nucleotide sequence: TGTGCCAGCAGCCAGAGACTAGCGGGAGTGGGGGAGCAGTACTTC.

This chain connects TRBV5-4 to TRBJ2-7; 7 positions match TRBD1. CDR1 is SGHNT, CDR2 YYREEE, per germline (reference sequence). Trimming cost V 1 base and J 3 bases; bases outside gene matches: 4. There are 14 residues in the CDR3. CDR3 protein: CASSLPGGNYEQYF. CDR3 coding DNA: TGTGCCAGCAGCTTGCCAGGGGGTAACTACGAGCAGTACTTC. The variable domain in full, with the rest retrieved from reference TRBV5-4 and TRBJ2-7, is ETGVTQSPTHLIKTRGQQVTLRCSSQSGHNTVSWYQQALGQGPQFIFQYYREEENGRGNFPPRFSGLQFPNYSSELNVNALELDDSALYLCASSLPGGNYEQYFGPGTRLTVT.

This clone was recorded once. DNA of the CDR3: TGTGCCAGCAGTCCTACTCCCTTAGTTACAGATACGCAGTATTTT. Protein product: CASSPTPLVTDTQYF. V gene TRBV28 combines with J gene TRBJ2-3; D call uncertain. V dropped 5 bases and J dropped 3 bases, with 15 bases sitting between them. The CDR3 spans 15 residues. Germline values: CDR1 MDHEN, CDR2 SYDVKM.

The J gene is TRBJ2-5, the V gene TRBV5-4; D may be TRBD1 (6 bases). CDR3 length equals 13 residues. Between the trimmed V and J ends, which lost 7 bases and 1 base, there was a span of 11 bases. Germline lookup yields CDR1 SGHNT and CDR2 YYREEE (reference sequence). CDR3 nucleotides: TGTGCCAGCGGGGGCGTACCCCAAGAGACCCAGTACTTC. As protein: CASGGVPQETQYF.

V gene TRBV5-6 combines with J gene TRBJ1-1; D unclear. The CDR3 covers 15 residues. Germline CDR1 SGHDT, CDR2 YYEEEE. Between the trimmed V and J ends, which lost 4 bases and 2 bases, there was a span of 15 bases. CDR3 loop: CASSPQATRNTEAFF. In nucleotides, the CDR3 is TGTGCCAGCAGCCCGCAGGCAACCCGAAACACTGAAGCTTTCTTT.

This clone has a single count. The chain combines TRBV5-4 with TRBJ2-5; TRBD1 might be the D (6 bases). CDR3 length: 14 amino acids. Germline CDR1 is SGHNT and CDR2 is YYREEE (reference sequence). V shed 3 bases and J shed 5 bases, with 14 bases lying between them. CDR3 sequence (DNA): TGTGCCAGCAGCTCCTGGACAGTCCGGGAGACCCAGTACTTC. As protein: CASSSWTVRETQYF. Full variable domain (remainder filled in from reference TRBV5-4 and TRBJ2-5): ETGVTQSPTHLIKTRGQQVTLRCSSQSGHNTVSWYQQALGQGPQFIFQYYREEENGRGNFPPRFSGLQFPNYSSELNVNALELDDSALYLCASSSWTVRETQYFGPGTRLLVL.

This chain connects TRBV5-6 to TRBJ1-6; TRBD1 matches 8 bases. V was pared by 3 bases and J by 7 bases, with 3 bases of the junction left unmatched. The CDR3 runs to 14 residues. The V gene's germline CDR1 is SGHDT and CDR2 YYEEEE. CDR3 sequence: CASSWDRRNSPLHF. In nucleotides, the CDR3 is TGTGCCAGCAGCTGGGACAGGCGGAATTCACCCCTCCACTTT.

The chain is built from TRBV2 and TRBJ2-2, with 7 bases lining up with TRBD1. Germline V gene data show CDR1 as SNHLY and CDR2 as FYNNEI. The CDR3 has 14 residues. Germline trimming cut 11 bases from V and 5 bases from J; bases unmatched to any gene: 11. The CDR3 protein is CASRGGYSTGELFF. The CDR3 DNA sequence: TGTGCCTCTAGAGGGGGCTATTCAACCGGGGAGCTGTTTTTT. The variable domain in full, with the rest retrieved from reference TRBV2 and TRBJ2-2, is EPEVTQTPSHQVTQMGQEVILRCVPISNHLYFYWYRQILGQKVEFLVSFYNNEISEKSEIFDDQFSVERPDGSNFTLKIRSTKLEDSAMYFCASRGGYSTGELFFGEGSRLTVL.

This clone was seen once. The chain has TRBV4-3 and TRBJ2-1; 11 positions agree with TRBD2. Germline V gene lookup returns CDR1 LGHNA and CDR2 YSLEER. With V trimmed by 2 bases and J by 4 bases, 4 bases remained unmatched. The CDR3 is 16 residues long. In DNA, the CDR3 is TGCGCCAGCAGCCAACAGCCTAGCGGGGGGTACAATGAGCAGTTCTTC. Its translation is CASSQQPSGGYNEQFF.

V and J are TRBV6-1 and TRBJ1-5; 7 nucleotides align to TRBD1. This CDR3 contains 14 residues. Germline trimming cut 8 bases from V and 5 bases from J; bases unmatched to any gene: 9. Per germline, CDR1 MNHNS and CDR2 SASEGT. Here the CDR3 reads CASGSLTGYQPQHF. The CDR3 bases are TGTGCCAGCGGGAGCCTGACAGGGTATCAGCCCCAGCATTTT.

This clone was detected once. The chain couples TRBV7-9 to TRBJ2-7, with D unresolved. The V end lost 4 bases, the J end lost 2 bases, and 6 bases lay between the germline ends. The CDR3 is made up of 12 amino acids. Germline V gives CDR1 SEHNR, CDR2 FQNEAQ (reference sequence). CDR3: CASSSVTYEQYF. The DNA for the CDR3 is TGTGCCAGCAGCTCGGTAACCTACGAGCAGTACTTC. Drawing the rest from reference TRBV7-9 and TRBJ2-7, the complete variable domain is DTGVSQNPRHKITKRGQNVTFRCDPISEHNRLYWYRQTLGQGPEFLTYFQNEAQLEKSRLLSDRFSAERPKGSFSTLEIQRTEQGDSAMYLCASSSVTYEQYFGPGTRLTVT.

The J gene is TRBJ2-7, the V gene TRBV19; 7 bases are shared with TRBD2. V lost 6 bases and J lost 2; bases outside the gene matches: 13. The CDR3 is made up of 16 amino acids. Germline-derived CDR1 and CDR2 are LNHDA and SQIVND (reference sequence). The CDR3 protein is CASSRSSSGIPYEQYF. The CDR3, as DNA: TGTGCCAGTAGCCGATCGTCTAGCGGCATTCCCTACGAGCAGTACTTC. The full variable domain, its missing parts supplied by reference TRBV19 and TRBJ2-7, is DGGITQSPKYLFRKEGQNVTLSCEQNLNHDAMYWYRQDPGQGLRLIYYSQIVNDFQKGDIAEGYSVSREKKESFPLTVTSAQKNPTAFYLCASSRSSSGIPYEQYFGPGTRLTVT.

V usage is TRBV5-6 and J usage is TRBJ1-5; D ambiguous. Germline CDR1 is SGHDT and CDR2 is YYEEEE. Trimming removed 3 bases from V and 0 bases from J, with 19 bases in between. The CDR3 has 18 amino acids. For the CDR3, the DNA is TGTGCCAGCAGCTCGACGCGAATTCGAGACTATAGCAATCAGCCCCAGCATTTT. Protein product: CASSSTRIRDYSNQPQHF.

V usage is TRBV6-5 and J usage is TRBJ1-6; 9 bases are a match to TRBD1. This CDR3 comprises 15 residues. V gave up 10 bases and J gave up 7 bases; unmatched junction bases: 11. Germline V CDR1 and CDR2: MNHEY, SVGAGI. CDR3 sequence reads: CATSWDRELNSPLHF. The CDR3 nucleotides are TGTGCCACCTCCTGGGACAGGGAACTAAATTCACCCCTCCACTTT.

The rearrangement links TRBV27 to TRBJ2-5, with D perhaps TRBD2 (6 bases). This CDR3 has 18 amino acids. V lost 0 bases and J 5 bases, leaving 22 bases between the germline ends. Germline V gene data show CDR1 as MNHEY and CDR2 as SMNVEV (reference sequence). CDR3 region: CASSLSIVAQGGGETQYF. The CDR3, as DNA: TGTGCCAGCAGTTTATCGATTGTCGCGCAGGGAGGTGGTGAGACCCAGTACTTC.

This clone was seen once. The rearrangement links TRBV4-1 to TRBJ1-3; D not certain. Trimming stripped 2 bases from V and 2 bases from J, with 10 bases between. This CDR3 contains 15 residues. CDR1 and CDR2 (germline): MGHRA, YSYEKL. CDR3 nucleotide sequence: TGCGCCAGCAGCCAACGGGGAGACCCTGGAAACACCATATATTTT. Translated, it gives CASSQRGDPGNTIYF.

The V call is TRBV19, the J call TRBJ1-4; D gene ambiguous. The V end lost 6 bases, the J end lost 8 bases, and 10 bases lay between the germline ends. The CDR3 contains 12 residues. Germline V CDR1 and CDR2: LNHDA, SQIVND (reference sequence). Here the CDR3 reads CASRNPGEKLFF. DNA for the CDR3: TGTGCCAGTAGGAACCCGGGGGAAAAACTGTTTTTT. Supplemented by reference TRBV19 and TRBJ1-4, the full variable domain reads DGGITQSPKYLFRKEGQNVTLSCEQNLNHDAMYWYRQDPGQGLRLIYYSQIVNDFQKGDIAEGYSVSREKKESFPLTVTSAQKNPTAFYLCASRNPGEKLFFGSGTQLSVL.

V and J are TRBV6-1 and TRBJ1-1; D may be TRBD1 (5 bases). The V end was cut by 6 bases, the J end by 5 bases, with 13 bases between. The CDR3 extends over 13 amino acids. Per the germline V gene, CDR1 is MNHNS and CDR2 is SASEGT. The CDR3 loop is CASSLGGWTEAFF. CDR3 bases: TGTGCCAGCAGCCTGGGGGGATGGACTGAAGCTTTCTTT.

CDR3 in DNA: TGTGCCAGCAGCTTAGGGGCCATTGAGCGGGAGATTAACAATGAGCAGTTCTTC. Residues: CASSLGAIEREINNEQFF. The gene calls are TRBV11-3 and TRBJ2-1, with 8 bases identical to TRBD2. The CDR3 loop spans 18 amino acids. Germline V lookup: CDR1 SGHNT, CDR2 YENEEA. The V and J ends lost 1 base and 5 bases, in that order; junction bases with no gene match: 13.

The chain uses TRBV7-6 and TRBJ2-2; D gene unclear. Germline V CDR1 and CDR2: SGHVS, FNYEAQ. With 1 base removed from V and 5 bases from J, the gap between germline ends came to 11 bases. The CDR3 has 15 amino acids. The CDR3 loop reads CASSLEQPGTGELFF. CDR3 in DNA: TGTGCCAGCAGCTTAGAACAGCCCGGTACCGGGGAGCTGTTTTTT.

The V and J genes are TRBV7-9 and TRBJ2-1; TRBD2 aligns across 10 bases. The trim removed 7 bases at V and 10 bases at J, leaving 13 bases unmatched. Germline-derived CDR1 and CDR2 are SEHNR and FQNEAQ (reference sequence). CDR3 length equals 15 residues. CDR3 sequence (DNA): TGTGCCAGCAAGCGAGCGGGAGGGCCCCCCGGAGAGCAGTTCTTC. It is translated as CASKRAGGPPGEQFF.

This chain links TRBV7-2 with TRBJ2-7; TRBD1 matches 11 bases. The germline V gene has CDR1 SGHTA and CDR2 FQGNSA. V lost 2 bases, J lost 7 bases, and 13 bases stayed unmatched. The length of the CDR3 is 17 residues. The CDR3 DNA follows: TGTGCCAGCAGCTTACGCGGCGGGACAGGGGGAGTGTGGGAGCAGTACTTC. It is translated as CASSLRGGTGGVWEQYF.

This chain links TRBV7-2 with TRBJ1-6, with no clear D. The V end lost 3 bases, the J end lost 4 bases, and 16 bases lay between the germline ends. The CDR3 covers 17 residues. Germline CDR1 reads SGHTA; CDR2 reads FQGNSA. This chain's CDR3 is CASSLTMRVFYNSPLHF. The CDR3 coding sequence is TGTGCCAGCAGCTTGACAATGAGGGTGTTTTATAATTCACCCCTCCACTTT.

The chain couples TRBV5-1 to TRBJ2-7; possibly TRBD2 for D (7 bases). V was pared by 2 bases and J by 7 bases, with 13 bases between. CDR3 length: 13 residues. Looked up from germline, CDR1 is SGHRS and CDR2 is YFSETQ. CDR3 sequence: CASSFAGAQEQYF. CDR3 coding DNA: TGCGCCAGCAGCTTCGCGGGGGCGCAAGAGCAGTACTTC.

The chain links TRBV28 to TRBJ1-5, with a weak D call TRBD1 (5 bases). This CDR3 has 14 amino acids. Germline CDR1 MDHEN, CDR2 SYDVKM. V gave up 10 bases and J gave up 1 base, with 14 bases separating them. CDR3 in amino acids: CATTPWGSNQPQHF. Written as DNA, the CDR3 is TGTGCCACCACTCCCTGGGGCAGCAATCAGCCCCAGCATTTT. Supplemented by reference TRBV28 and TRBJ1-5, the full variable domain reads DVKVTQSSRYLVKRTGEKVFLECVQDMDHENMFWYRQDPGLGLRLIYFSYDVKMKEKGDIPEGYSVSREKKERFSLILESASTNQTSMYLCATTPWGSNQPQHFGDGTRLSIL.

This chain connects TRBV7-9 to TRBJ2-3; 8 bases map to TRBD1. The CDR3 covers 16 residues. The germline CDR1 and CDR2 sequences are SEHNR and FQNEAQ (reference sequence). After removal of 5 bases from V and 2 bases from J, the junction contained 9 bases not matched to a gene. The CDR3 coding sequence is TGTGCCAGCAGCGCGGGACAGGCCATTAACACAGATACGCAGTATTTT. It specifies CASSAGQAINTDTQYF.

CDR3 nucleotides: TGCAGCTCCTTGGGCAGGGAAGGAGGCTACACCTTC. This codes for CSSLGREGGYTF. The chain carries TRBV29-1 and TRBJ1-2, with D possibly TRBD1 on 5 matching bases. This CDR3 contains 12 residues. Trimming left V 8 bases short and J 8 bases short, with 18 bases between. Germline V gene lookup returns CDR1 SQVTM and CDR2 ANQGSEA.

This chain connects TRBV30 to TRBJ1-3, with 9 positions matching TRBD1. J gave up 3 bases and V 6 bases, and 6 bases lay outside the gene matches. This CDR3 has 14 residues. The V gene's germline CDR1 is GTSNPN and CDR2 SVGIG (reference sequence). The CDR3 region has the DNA TGTGCCTGTTCGGGACAGGGCGTTGGAAACACCATATATTTT. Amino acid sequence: CACSGQGVGNTIYF.